These 8 T cell receptor beta chains share one sample of origin, sequenced in a study of technical replicates of blood from a few donors. Profiling relied on immunoSEQ multiplex PCR, and the TCRdb table lists in-frame clones only, not all of them. In the table there are under 85,000 clones, 95% to 98% of which are singletons. Sequencing was carried out using T cells isolated from PBMCs. These receptors were collected from a human donor in good health.

This clone showed up just once. The chain has TRBV7-8 and TRBJ2-3, with D maybe TRBD2 (5 bases). Trimming stripped 1 base from V and 9 bases from J, with 11 bases between. Germline V gene lookup returns CDR1 SGHVS and CDR2 FQNEAQ. The CDR3 covers 13 residues. The CDR3 DNA sequence: TGTGCCAGCAGCTTAGACGGGGTTGGGACGCAGTATTTT. Amino acids: CASSLDGVGTQYF.

The rearrangement uses TRBV27 and TRBJ2-1; TRBD1 agrees at 7 bases. Germline loops: CDR1 MNHEY, CDR2 SMNVEV (reference sequence). The CDR3 is 15 residues long. V was clipped by 5 bases and J by 2 bases; unmatched bases: 6. This CDR3 is CASSITGEPYNEQFF. CDR3 DNA: TGTGCCAGCAGTATCACAGGGGAGCCCTACAATGAGCAGTTCTTC.

The chain employs TRBV11-2 and TRBJ2-2, with 9 bases matching TRBD2. The CDR3 extends over 15 amino acids. With 1 base clipped from V and 6 bases from J, the junction kept 3 bases outside the gene matches. CDR1 SGHAT and CDR2 FQNNGV come from the germline V gene. CDR3 DNA sequence: TGTGCCAGCAGCTTAGGGGTAGCGGGAGCCGGGGAGCTGTTTTTT. Translation gives CASSLGVAGAGELFF.

The chain has TRBV7-2 and TRBJ2-5, with D perhaps TRBD2 (6 bases). The CDR3 has 13 residues. V lost 5 bases, J lost 0 bases, and 7 bases lay in between. CDR1 is SGHTA, CDR2 FQGNSA, per germline. CDR3 protein: CASSRDYQETQYF. The CDR3 DNA follows: TGTGCCAGCAGCCGGGACTACCAAGAGACCCAGTACTTC.

This chain joins TRBV5-6 and TRBJ2-2; TRBD2 matches at 9 bases. With V trimmed by 4 bases and J by 5 bases, 12 bases remained unmatched. This CDR3 is built from 17 residues. Looked up from germline, CDR1 is SGHDT and CDR2 is YYEEEE. The CDR3 DNA sequence: TGTGCCAGCAGCCGAACCTCGGGGCGGGAGGGAACCGGGGAGCTGTTTTTT. Amino acids: CASSRTSGREGTGELFF. The variable domain in full, completed from reference TRBV5-6 and TRBJ2-2, reads DAGVTQSPTHLIKTRGQQVTLRCSPKSGHDTVSWYQQALGQGPQFIFQYYEEEERQRGNFPDRFSGHQFPNYSSELNVNALLLGDSALYLCASSRTSGREGTGELFFGEGSRLTVL.

The gene calls are TRBV19 and TRBJ1-5; D is unresolved. The CDR3 runs 12 residues. Between the trimmed V and J ends, which lost 5 bases and 7 bases, there was a span of 9 bases. From germline, CDR1 is LNHDA and CDR2 SQIVND (reference sequence). Here the CDR3 DNA reads TGTGCCAGTAGTTCGGTGTTCCAGCCCCAGCATTTT. Its protein is CASSSVFQPQHF.

The chain couples TRBV11-2 to TRBJ1-3; D is unresolved. Trimming took 6 bases from V and 4 from J, leaving 10 bases between them. The CDR3 covers 13 residues. Germline values: CDR1 SGHAT, CDR2 FQNNGV. CDR3 amino acids: CASSINIGNTIYF. In DNA form, the CDR3 reads TGTGCCAGCAGTATAAACATCGGAAACACCATATATTTT.

The chain is built from TRBV28 and TRBJ1-4, with 8 bases identical to TRBD1. The V gene end was trimmed by 5 bases and the J gene end by 1 base; junction bases not matched to a gene: 3. The V gene's germline CDR1 is MDHEN and CDR2 SYDVKM. The CDR3 consists of 15 residues. CDR3 sequence reads: CASSMDRETNEKLFF. In nucleotides, the CDR3 is TGTGCCAGCAGTATGGACAGGGAAACTAATGAAAAACTGTTTTTT. Full variable domain (rest looked up from reference TRBV28 and TRBJ1-4): DVKVTQSSRYLVKRTGEKVFLECVQDMDHENMFWYRQDPGLGLRLIYFSYDVKMKEKGDIPEGYSVSREKKERFSLILESASTNQTSMYLCASSMDRETNEKLFFGSGTQLSVL.